This T cell receptor (beta chain) was found in a study of identifying expanded T cells in peripheral blood. Profiled with immunoSEQ multiplex PCR; TCRdb holds only in-frame clones, not every one. The sample yields about 100,000 clones, 75% to 90% seen once. V was shortened by 7 bases and J by 1 base, with 5 bases between the two germline ends. The germline gives CDR1 SGHKS, CDR2 YYEKEE (reference sequence). This CDR3 spans 11 amino acids. The sequenced sample was blood. The rearrangement uses TRBV5-5 and TRBJ1-1; D is ambiguous. The clonotype comes from a person aged 18-70 years in good health. In DNA form, the CDR3 reads TGTGCCAGCGGGGAGAACACTGAAGCTTTCTTT. As protein: CASGENTEAFF.